The 24 T cell receptor beta chains reported below all come from one sample, sequenced in a study of OX40 agonist ivuxolimab in advanced cancers. The protocol was immunoSEQ multiplex PCR, while the TCRdb copy is restricted to in-frame clones and leaves out a portion. The sample yields about 51,000 clones, about 77% seen once. Sequencing used CD4+ or CD8+ T cells sorted from blood, obtained in a trial of the OX40 agonist ivuxolimab. These receptors were taken from an adult with an advanced solid tumor such as melanoma, head and neck, liver or kidney cancer.

CDR3 sequence (DNA): TGCGCCAGCAGCTTGGGACAGGAGGGTGTCTACACCTTC. Its protein product is CASSLGQEGVYTF. The rearrangement links TRBV5-1 to TRBJ1-2; D possibly corresponds to TRBD1 (6 bases). The CDR3 spans 13 residues. V was pared by 0 bases and J by 10 bases, with 13 bases between. Germline V gene lookup returns CDR1 SGHRS and CDR2 YFSETQ.

The chain has TRBV6-1 and TRBJ2-2, with TRBD2 identical over 11 bases. There are 17 residues in the CDR3. Germline assignment: CDR1 MNHNS and CDR2 SASEGT. J gave up 0 bases and V 4 bases, and 4 bases lay outside the gene matches. The CDR3 reads CASSAELAGANTGELFF. The DNA for the CDR3 is TGTGCCAGCAGTGCCGAACTAGCGGGAGCGAACACCGGGGAGCTGTTTTTT.

This chain links TRBV5-4 with TRBJ2-7; the D gene is possibly TRBD2 (6 bases). Between the trimmed V and J ends, which lost 1 base and 9 bases, there was a span of 14 bases. Germline V CDR1 and CDR2: SGHNT, YYREEE (reference sequence). The CDR3 extends over 13 amino acids. CDR3 amino acids: CASSLIGGSGQYF. CDR3 coding DNA: TGTGCCAGCAGCTTGATCGGAGGGAGCGGGCAGTACTTC.

About this clone: At the DNA level, this CDR3 is encoded by other sequences in the same sample as well. The rearrangement links TRBV5-4 to TRBJ2-2; 8 bases line up with TRBD2. This CDR3 spans 16 amino acids. Per the germline V gene, CDR1 is SGHNT and CDR2 is YYREEE (reference sequence). Trimming removed 4 bases from V and 4 bases from J; junction bases left unmatched: 9. CDR3 nucleotide sequence: TGTGCCAGCAGCCGGGAGGGGGGGCGGGCCACCGGGGAGCTGTTTTTT. This encodes CASSREGGRATGELFF.

This clone was counted only a few times. The chain uses TRBV7-8 and TRBJ1-1, with no clear D. Deletions cut 1 base from V and 7 bases from J, with 7 bases between. CDR3 length: 12 residues. The V gene's germline CDR1 is SGHVS and CDR2 FQNEAQ. The CDR3 nucleotides read TGTGCCAGCAGCTTAGGGCTGATTGAAGCTTTCTTT. Residues: CASSLGLIEAFF.

The V gene is TRBV27, the J gene TRBJ2-5, with TRBD1 matching 10 bases. Germline CDR1 is MNHEY and CDR2 is SMNVEV (reference sequence). J gave up 5 bases and V 5 bases, and 8 bases lay outside the gene matches. This CDR3 region has 15 residues. This chain's CDR3 is CASSMTGGLSETQYF. In DNA form, the CDR3 reads TGTGCCAGCAGTATGACAGGGGGCCTCAGCGAGACCCAGTACTTC.

This clone was detected once. The rearrangement uses TRBV5-4 and TRBJ2-1; D is possibly TRBD2 (5 bases). Germline V CDR1 and CDR2: SGHNT, YYREEE (reference sequence). Trimming shortened V by 2 bases and J by 4 bases, and 13 bases separated the two germline ends. The CDR3 loop spans 15 amino acids. The CDR3 nucleotides are TGTGCCAGCAGCTTTCCACTCACTAGTTACAATGAGCAGTTCTTC. Protein sequence: CASSFPLTSYNEQFF.

The V gene is TRBV27, the J gene TRBJ1-1, with 9 nucleotides matching TRBD1. CDR3 length equals 14 residues. Germline loops: CDR1 MNHEY, CDR2 SMNVEV (reference sequence). V lost 6 bases and J lost 6; bases outside the gene matches: 8. The CDR3 region has the DNA TGTGCCAGCAGGCCACAGGGGGCCGGCCCTGAAGCTTTCTTT. Encoded protein: CASRPQGAGPEAFF.

The rearrangement uses TRBV5-4 and TRBJ1-1, with D maybe TRBD1 (5 bases). Trimming removed 4 bases from V and 1 base from J, with 17 bases in between. CDR1 is SGHNT and CDR2 is YYREEE in the germline V gene (reference sequence). This CDR3 is 16 amino acids long. The CDR3 DNA is TGTGCCAGCAGCCCCCGAATGGGGGGAGGGAACACTGAAGCTTTCTTT. Its protein product is CASSPRMGGGNTEAFF.

CDR3 protein: CASGQEYNSPLHF. Here the CDR3 DNA reads TGTGCCAGCGGACAGGAATATAATTCACCCCTCCACTTT. The chain combines TRBV2 with TRBJ1-6, with 7 bases matching TRBD1. The length of the CDR3 is 13 residues. The germline CDR1 and CDR2 sequences are SNHLY and FYNNEI. The J segment lost 4 bases and the V segment lost 8 bases, leaving 2 bases of the junction unmatched.

By sample share, this clone is medium-sized. This chain uses TRBV27 with TRBJ1-6; 7 nucleotides agree with TRBD1. The V segment lost 3 bases and the J segment 9 bases; nucleotides outside the gene matches: 8. The CDR3 contains 15 residues. The germline CDR1 and CDR2 sequences are MNHEY and SMNVEV (reference sequence). The CDR3: CASSFSDRVASPLHF. For the CDR3, the DNA is TGTGCCAGCAGTTTCTCCGACAGGGTAGCTTCACCCCTCCACTTT.

This clone was observed a handful of times. This CDR3 reads CASSPLGGSSYNEQFF. In DNA, the CDR3 is TGTGCCAGCAGCCCCCTAGGGGGTAGCTCCTACAATGAGCAGTTCTTC. V gene TRBV7-9 combines with J gene TRBJ2-1, with a possible D match to TRBD1 (6 bases). CDR3 size: 16 residues. V was shortened by 5 bases and J by 0 bases, with 14 bases between the two germline ends. Germline V gene lookup returns CDR1 SEHNR and CDR2 FQNEAQ (reference sequence).

This clone is medium-sized (0.01 to 0.1%) by share. The chain carries TRBV27 and TRBJ2-2, with a weak D call TRBD1 (5 bases). This CDR3 contains 15 residues. Trimming stripped 5 bases from V and 6 bases from J, with 16 bases between. Germline lookup yields CDR1 MNHEY and CDR2 SMNVEV (reference sequence). CDR3 protein: CASSPRAQVSGELFF. The CDR3 nucleotides are TGTGCCAGCAGTCCCAGGGCCCAGGTATCCGGGGAGCTGTTTTTT.

The chain employs TRBV7-9 and TRBJ2-3; the match to TRBD1 covers 10 bases. Per germline, CDR1 SEHNR and CDR2 FQNEAQ (reference sequence). The CDR3 has 13 residues. J was trimmed by 6 bases and V by 7 bases; bases with no gene match: 4. CDR3 DNA sequence: TGTGCCAGCAAGGGGACAGGGGCGGATACGCAGTATTTT. This sequence encodes CASKGTGADTQYF.

In this sample, this clone turned up a few times. The chain carries TRBV15 and TRBJ1-1; D is uncertain. Germline CDR1 LNHNV, CDR2 YYDKDF (reference sequence). Trimming stripped 0 bases from V and 6 bases from J, with 8 bases between. The CDR3 runs to 13 residues. CDR3 sequence reads: CATSRDRPAEAFF. CDR3 sequence (DNA): TGTGCCACCAGCAGAGATAGGCCAGCTGAAGCTTTCTTT.

The chain links TRBV6-1 to TRBJ2-1; D gene uncertain. The CDR3 covers 16 residues. The germline gives CDR1 MNHNS, CDR2 SASEGT. Trimming stripped 2 bases from V and 0 bases from J, with 11 bases between. The CDR3 sequence is CASSEFKGSSYNEQFF. CDR3 nucleotides: TGTGCCAGCAGTGAATTTAAGGGCAGCTCCTACAATGAGCAGTTCTTC.

This clone was recorded a few times. This chain links TRBV5-4 with TRBJ2-7; TRBD1 aligns across 9 bases. The CDR3 has 17 residues. V shed 0 bases and J 6 bases; nucleotides not matched to a gene: 13. Germline CDR1 SGHNT, CDR2 YYREEE (reference sequence). The CDR3 region is CASSLGRPGQGLGEQYF. CDR3 bases: TGTGCCAGCAGCTTGGGCCGACCGGGACAGGGACTGGGCGAGCAGTACTTC.

V gene TRBV4-1 combines with J gene TRBJ2-5; no clear D gene. V lost 1 base and J lost 5, with 17 bases in between. Per germline, CDR1 MGHRA and CDR2 YSYEKL. The CDR3 is made up of 16 amino acids. The CDR3 bases are TGCGCCAGCAGCCAAGGAGTATCGGGCCAGCTGGAGACCCAGTACTTC. The encoded protein is CASSQGVSGQLETQYF.

This chain uses TRBV5-1 with TRBJ2-5, with a possible D match to TRBD2 (5 bases). The CDR3 consists of 14 residues. The germline CDR1 and CDR2 sequences are SGHRS and YFSETQ. Trimming took 6 bases from V and 2 from J, leaving 14 bases between them. CDR3 DNA sequence: TGCGCCAGCAAGGGAGAAGCGTTTCAAGAGACCCAGTACTTC. Its translation is CASKGEAFQETQYF.

By sample share, this clone is medium-sized. The gene calls are TRBV7-8 and TRBJ2-1, with 11 nucleotides matching TRBD2. CDR3 length: 15 amino acids. V lost 6 bases to trimming and J lost 5 bases; unmatched junction nucleotides: 6. CDR1 and CDR2 from the germline V gene are SGHVS and FQNEAQ. CDR3 nucleotide sequence: TGTGCCAGCAGACTAGCGGGAGTGGGTGACAATGAGCAGTTCTTC. The encoded protein is CASRLAGVGDNEQFF. The whole variable domain, remainder taken from reference TRBV7-8 and TRBJ2-1, is GAGVSQSPRYKVAKRGQDVALRCDPISGHVSLFWYQQALGQGPEFLTYFQNEAQLDKSGLPSDRFFAERPEGSVSTLKIQRTQQEDSAVYLCASRLAGVGDNEQFFGPGTRLTVL.

In this sample, this clone turned up a few times. Here the CDR3 DNA reads TGTGCCAGCAGCACAACTAGCGGGAGGGCCCCGAACCTATACTACGAGCAGTACTTC. Translation: CASSTTSGRAPNLYYEQYF. The gene calls are TRBV9 and TRBJ2-7; TRBD2 matches 13 bases. The CDR3 consists of 19 residues. V shed 4 bases and J 3 bases; nucleotides not matched to a gene: 16. CDR1 is SGDLS and CDR2 is YYNGEE in the germline V gene.

The chain couples TRBV2 to TRBJ2-1, with 9 nucleotides matching TRBD2. This CDR3 region has 14 residues. With V trimmed by 5 bases and J by 7 bases, 6 bases remained unmatched. Germline CDR1 is SNHLY and CDR2 is FYNNEI. This CDR3 is CASSLAGESNEQFF. CDR3 bases: TGTGCCAGCAGTTTAGCGGGAGAATCAAATGAGCAGTTCTTC.

The CDR3 DNA sequence: TGCGCCAGCAGCTCCGGGACAGGGTTTAGCGGCTACACCTTC. Encoded protein: CASSSGTGFSGYTF. The chain is built from TRBV5-1 and TRBJ1-2, with 9 bases identical to TRBD1. In germline, CDR1 is SGHRS, CDR2 YFSETQ. CDR3 length: 14 amino acids. The junction had 8 bases not matched to a gene; V was cut back by 3 bases and J by 8 bases.

The rearrangement links TRBV7-9 to TRBJ1-4; 10 nucleotides line up with TRBD1. The length of the CDR3 is 16 residues. Per germline, CDR1 SEHNR and CDR2 FQNEAQ (reference sequence). With V trimmed by 5 bases and J by 8 bases, 11 bases remained unmatched. For the CDR3, the DNA is TGTGCCAGCAGCCAAAACCCGGGACAGGGGTCGGAAAAACTGTTTTTT. Translated, it gives CASSQNPGQGSEKLFF.